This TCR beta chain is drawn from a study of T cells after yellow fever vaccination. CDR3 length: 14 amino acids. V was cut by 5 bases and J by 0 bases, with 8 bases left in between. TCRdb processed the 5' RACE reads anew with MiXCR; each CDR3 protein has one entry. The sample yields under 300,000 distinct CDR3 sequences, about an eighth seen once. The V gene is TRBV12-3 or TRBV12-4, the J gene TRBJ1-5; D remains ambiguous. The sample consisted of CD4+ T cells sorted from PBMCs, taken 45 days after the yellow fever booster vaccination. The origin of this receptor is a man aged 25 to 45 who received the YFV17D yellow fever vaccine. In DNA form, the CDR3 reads TGTGCCAGCAGTCTTACAGATAGCAATCAGCCCCAGCATTTT. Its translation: CASSLTDSNQPQHF.